Below, one TCR beta chain is given with its context. TCRdb keeps only in-frame clones here, not all; method: immunoSEQ multiplex PCR. The sample has under 25,000 clones, about 89% seen once. The V gene lost 1 base and the J gene lost 2 bases, with 14 bases spanning the gap. Germline CDR1 SGHVS, CDR2 FQNEAQ. The CDR3 loop spans 16 amino acids. The data were obtained in a study of T cell changes during pregnancy in multiple sclerosis. The V call is TRBV7-8, the J call TRBJ2-5; tentative D call: TRBD2 (5 bases). The TCR was taken from a female donor in good health, enrolled as a control in a pregnancy study. The sample in question was CD8+ T cells from peripheral blood mononuclear cells, obtained in the first trimester of pregnancy. In DNA, the CDR3 is TGTGCCAGCAGCTTAGGAGTGGCGGGCGGGCAAGAGACCCAGTACTTC. It yields the protein CASSLGVAGGQETQYF. The entire variable domain, with the rest obtained from reference TRBV7-8 and TRBJ2-5, is as follows: GAGVSQSPRYKVAKRGQDVALRCDPISGHVSLFWYQQALGQGPEFLTYFQNEAQLDKSGLPSDRFFAERPEGSVSTLKIQRTQQEDSAVYLCASSLGVAGGQETQYFGPGTRLLVL.